Listed below are T cell receptor beta chains from one sample, sequenced in a study of T cells after yellow fever vaccination. TCRdb itself ran the 5' RACE reads through MiXCR, one entry per CDR3 protein. The sample records 250,000 to 300,000 distinct CDR3 sequences, approximately 13% being singletons. The material was CD4+ T cells sorted from PBMCs, obtained 45 days after the yellow fever booster vaccination. Every receptor here comes from a man aged 25 to 45 who received the YFV17D yellow fever vaccine. Both conserved end residues are part of each CDR3. The order of the fields is J gene, clone size, V gene, D gene, CDR3 protein, CDR3 DNA. A D gene is named only where the DNA matches it firmly. Rows give clone size only sometimes, using once, few, many, or a class for an expanded clone.

TRBJ2-7,NA,TRBV7-2,TRBD1,CASSLDAGTGSYEQYF,TGTGCCAGCAGCTTAGACGCCGGGACAGGGTCCTACGAGCAGTACTTC
TRBJ1-2,many,TRBV7-3,NA,CASSSVGGRSSPNYGYTF,TGTGCCAGCAGCTCCGTTGGCGGCAGATCCTCTCCTAACTATGGCTACACCTTC
TRBJ1-6,NA,TRBV4-2,NA,CASSQEIGQTNSPLHF,TGTGCCAGCAGCCAAGAGATCGGACAGACAAATTCACCCCTCCACTTT
TRBJ2-2,NA,TRBV3-1,NA,CASAPAKAGELFF,TGTGCCAGCGCCCCAGCGAAGGCCGGGGAGCTGTTTTTT
TRBJ2-7,NA,TRBV7-9,NA,CASSPSGELPRVYF,TGTGCCAGCAGTCCTTCGGGGGAGCTCCCACGGGTGTACTTC
TRBJ2-3,NA,TRBV29-1,NA,CSVEGPGDTQYF,TGCAGCGTTGAGGGGCCGGGAGATACGCAGTATTTT
TRBJ2-4,few,TRBV5-1,TRBD2,CASSLSGDSKNIQYF,TGCGCCAGCAGTCTAAGCGGGGATTCCAAAAACATTCAGTACTTC
TRBJ1-1,NA,TRBV10-3,NA,CASTGEVGGTEAFF,TGTGCCTCAACGGGGGAGGTAGGGGGTACTGAAGCTTTCTTT
TRBJ1-2,NA,TRBV20-1,TRBD1,CCAREGGTGYGYTF,TGCTGTGCTAGAGAGGGGGGGACAGGCTATGGCTACACCTTC
TRBJ2-6,few,TRBV27,NA,CASSIFGANVLTF,TGTGCCAGCAGTATTTTTGGGGCCAACGTCCTGACTTTC
TRBJ2-1,few,TRBV15,TRBD2,CATSTGTSGGNEQFF,TGTGCCACCAGCACCGGGACTAGCGGTGGGAATGAGCAGTTCTTC
TRBJ2-5,NA,TRBV4-3,TRBD2,CASSQEGSGRGQETQYF,TGCGCCAGCAGCCAAGAAGGTAGCGGGAGAGGGCAAGAGACCCAGTACTTC
TRBJ2-7,few,TRBV3-1,NA,CASSQGMGARSAYF,TGTGCCAGCAGCCAAGGAATGGGAGCTCGTAGTGCGTACTTC
TRBJ2-7,few,TRBV30,NA,CAWSPRGGAASYEQYF,TGTGCCTGGAGTCCACGTGGGGGAGCCGCAAGCTACGAGCAGTACTTC
TRBJ2-7,NA,TRBV6-5,NA,CASSIPTGGNHEQYF,TGTGCCAGCAGTATACCCACTGGGGGCAACCACGAGCAGTACTTC
TRBJ2-1,NA,TRBV6-4,NA,CASSDSRGSARYNEQFF,TGTGCCAGCAGTGACTCAAGGGGGAGTGCTCGGTACAATGAGCAGTTCTTC
TRBJ2-1,few,TRBV6-2/TRBV6-3,TRBD2,CASTHPAGNEQFF,TGTGCCAGCACCCATCCAGCGGGGAATGAGCAGTTCTTC
TRBJ2-3,NA,TRBV7-2,NA,CASSGGTAYRTQYF,TGTGCCAGCAGCGGGGGGACAGCATATCGGACGCAGTATTTT